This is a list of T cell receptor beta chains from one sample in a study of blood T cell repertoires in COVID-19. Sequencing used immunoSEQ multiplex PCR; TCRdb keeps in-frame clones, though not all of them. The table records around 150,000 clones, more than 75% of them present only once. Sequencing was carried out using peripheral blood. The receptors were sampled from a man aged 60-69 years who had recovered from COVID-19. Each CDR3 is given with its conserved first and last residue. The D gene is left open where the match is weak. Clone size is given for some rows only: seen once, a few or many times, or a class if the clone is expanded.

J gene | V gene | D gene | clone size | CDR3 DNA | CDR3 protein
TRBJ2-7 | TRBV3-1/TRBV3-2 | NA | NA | TGTGCCAGCAGCCAAGTCACTAGCGAGCAGTACTTC | CASSQVTSEQYF
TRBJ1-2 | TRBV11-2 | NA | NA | TGTGCCAGCAGCTTTGGGGCAGGTGGCTACACCTTC | CASSFGAGGYTF
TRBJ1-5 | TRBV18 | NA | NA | TGTGCCAGCTCTCAGAGGAAGGATCAGCCCCAGCATTTT | CASSQRKDQPQHF
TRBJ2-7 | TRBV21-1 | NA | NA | TGTGCCAGCAGCTTCGCAGGAACAGGGGGTATTCCCTTCTCCTACGAGCAGTACTTC | CASSFAGTGGIPFSYEQYF
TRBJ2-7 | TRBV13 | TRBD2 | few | TGTGCCAGCAGCTTTCTAGCGGGGGGGGCCTACGAGCAGTACTTC | CASSFLAGGAYEQYF
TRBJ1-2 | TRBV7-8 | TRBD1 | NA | TGTGCCAGCAGCTTAACGGGACAGGGTAGCAGTGGCTACACCTTC | CASSLTGQGSSGYTF
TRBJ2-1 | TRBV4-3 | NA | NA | TGCGCCAGCAGCCGAGATTGGGGTGATAGCGGCTACAATGAGCAGTTCTTC | CASSRDWGDSGYNEQFF
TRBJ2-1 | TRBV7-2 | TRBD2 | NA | TGTGCCAGCAGCTTAAAACTAGCGGGGCACAATGAGCAGTTCTTC | CASSLKLAGHNEQFF
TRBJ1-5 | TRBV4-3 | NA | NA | TGCGCCAGCAGCCAAGGGACACCTGATAGCAATCAGCCCCAGCATTTT | CASSQGTPDSNQPQHF
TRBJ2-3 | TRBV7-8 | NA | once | TGTGCCAGCAGCAGTAGAGGGGGAACAGATACGCAGTATTTT | CASSSRGGTDTQYF
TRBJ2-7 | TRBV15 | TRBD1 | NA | TGTGCCACCAGCTCAGGGGCCAGACAGGGGGCCAACGAGCAGTACTTC | CATSSGARQGANEQYF
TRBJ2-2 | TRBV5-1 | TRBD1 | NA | TGCGCCAGCAGCCCCCCAGGGGGCACGAACACCGGGGAGCTGTTTTTT | CASSPPGGTNTGELFF
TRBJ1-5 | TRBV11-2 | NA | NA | TGTGCCAGCAGCTCCGTGGGGCAGGGACAGCCCCAGCATTTT | CASSSVGQGQPQHF
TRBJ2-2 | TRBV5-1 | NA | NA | TGCGCCAGCAGCTTGCGTGACAGCAACACCGGGGAGCTGTTTTTT | CASSLRDSNTGELFF
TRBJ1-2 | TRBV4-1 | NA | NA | TGCGCCAGCAGCTCCAGACCTGACAGACTGAACTATGGCTACACCTTC | CASSSRPDRLNYGYTF
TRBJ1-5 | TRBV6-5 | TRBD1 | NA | TGTGCCAGCAGTACAGGGGGTACTAATCAGCCCCAGCATTTT | CASSTGGTNQPQHF
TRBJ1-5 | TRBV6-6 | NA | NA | TGTGCCAGCAGTCCAGACAGGAATCAGCCCCAGCATTTT | CASSPDRNQPQHF
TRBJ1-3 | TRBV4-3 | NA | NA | TGCGCCAGCAGCCAAGATACGGGGGGCTCTGGAAACACCATATATTTT | CASSQDTGGSGNTIYF
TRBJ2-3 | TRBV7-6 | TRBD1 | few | TGTGCCAGCAGCTTTACAGGGGGCCACACAGATACGCAGTATTTT | CASSFTGGHTDTQYF
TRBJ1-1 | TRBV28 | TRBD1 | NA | TGTGCCAGCAGTACCCAGGGGGGCTACACTGAAGCTTTCTTT | CASSTQGGYTEAFF
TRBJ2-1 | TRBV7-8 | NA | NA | TGTGCCAGCAGCCCTCTGGGCAGGGGCAGCTTGGATGAGCAGTTCTTC | CASSPLGRGSLDEQFF
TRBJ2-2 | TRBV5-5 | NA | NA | TGTGCCAGCAGCTTCCGAGGGGGGGCGGACACCGGGGAGCTGTTTTTT | CASSFRGGADTGELFF
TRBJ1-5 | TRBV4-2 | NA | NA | TGTGCCAGCAGCTTACAGGAGAATAGCAATCAGCCCCAGCATTTT | CASSLQENSNQPQHF
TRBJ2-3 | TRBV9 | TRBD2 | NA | TGTGCCAGCAGCGCCCCGGGACTAGCGGGCCAAGATACGCAGTATTTT | CASSAPGLAGQDTQYF
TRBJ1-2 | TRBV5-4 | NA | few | TGTGCCAGCAGCTTGGCCGGGGTAACAGGGATTGGCTACACCTTC | CASSLAGVTGIGYTF
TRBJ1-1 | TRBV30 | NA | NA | TGTGCCTGGAGTGTACATTCGGGGTCAGGCACTGAAGCTTTCTTT | CAWSVHSGSGTEAFF
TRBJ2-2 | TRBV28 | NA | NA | TGTGCCAGCAGTCTGACGGGGAGAAGGACCGGGGAGCTGTTTTTT | CASSLTGRRTGELFF
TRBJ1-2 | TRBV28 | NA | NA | TGTGCCAGCAGTTTGGGTAACGGGGGCTACACCTTC | CASSLGNGGYTF
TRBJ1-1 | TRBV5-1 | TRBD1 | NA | TGCGCCAGCAGCTCCGGGGTACAGGGGGCCGATGCTTTCTTT | CASSSGVQGADAFF
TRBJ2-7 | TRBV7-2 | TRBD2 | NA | TGTGCCAGCAGCCAAGGGACTAGTGTCGGCGAGCAGTACTTC | CASSQGTSVGEQYF
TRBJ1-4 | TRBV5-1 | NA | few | TGCGCCAGCAGCTTGGCCGTAGGAGTTTCGAATGAAAAACTGTTTTTT | CASSLAVGVSNEKLFF
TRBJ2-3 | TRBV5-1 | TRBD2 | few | TGCGCCAGCAGCGAAGATCGGGGGGGTGGCTCAGATACGCAGTATTTT | CASSEDRGGGSDTQYF
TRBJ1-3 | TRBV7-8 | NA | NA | TGTGCCACTGTAGTCAACTCTGGAAACACCATATATTTT | CATVVNSGNTIYF
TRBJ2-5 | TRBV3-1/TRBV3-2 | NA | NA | TGTGCCAGCAGCCAAGCGCGTCAGACCCAGTACTTC | CASSQARQTQYF
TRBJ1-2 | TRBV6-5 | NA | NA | TGTGCCAGCGAGGGGAGGGGTAGAGGCTACACCTTC | CASEGRGRGYTF
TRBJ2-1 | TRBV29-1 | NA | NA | TGCAGCGTTGAACGCCAGGATCCTTACAATGAGCAGTTCTTC | CSVERQDPYNEQFF
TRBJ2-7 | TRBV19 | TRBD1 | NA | TGTGCCAGTAGTAAAGGGACAGGGGTCTCCTACGAGCAGTACTTC | CASSKGTGVSYEQYF
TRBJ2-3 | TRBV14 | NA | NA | TGTGCCAGCAGCCAAGACGGCAGGGGATTCGATACGCAGTATTTT | CASSQDGRGFDTQYF
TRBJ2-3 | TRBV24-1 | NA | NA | TGTGCCACCAGTGATTCGCTCAGTCCTCTCGGCACAGATACGCAGTATTTT | CATSDSLSPLGTDTQYF
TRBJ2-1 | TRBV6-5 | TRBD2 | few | TGTGCCAGCAGTTTAGCGCGGGGGGGCCCCAATGAGCAGTTCTTC | CASSLARGGPNEQFF
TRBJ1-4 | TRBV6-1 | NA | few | TGTGCCAGCAGTGAATGGACAGCAACTAATGAAAAACTGTTTTTT | CASSEWTATNEKLFF
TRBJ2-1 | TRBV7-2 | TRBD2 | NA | TGTGCCAGCAGCCTCTCGACTAGCGGGGCCTACAATGAGCAGTTCTTC | CASSLSTSGAYNEQFF
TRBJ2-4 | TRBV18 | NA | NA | TGTGCCAGCTCACCTGGGGCGGGGCCATCAGTCAAAAACATTCAGTACTTC | CASSPGAGPSVKNIQYF
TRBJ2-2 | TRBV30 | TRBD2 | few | TGTGCCTGGAGCGGGGACTATTTATACACCGGGGAGCTGTTTTTT | CAWSGDYLYTGELFF
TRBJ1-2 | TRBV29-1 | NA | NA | TGCAGCGTTGAAGATCGAGGGAGTTTAAGGGCTAACTATGGCTACACCTTC | CSVEDRGSLRANYGYTF
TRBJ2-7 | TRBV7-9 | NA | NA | TGTGCCAGCAGCTCCGGTAAAGCCTCCTACGAGCAGTACTTC | CASSSGKASYEQYF
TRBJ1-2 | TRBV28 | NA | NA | TGTGCCAGCAGCCTGGGGCAAGCTCTTTATGGCTACACCTTC | CASSLGQALYGYTF
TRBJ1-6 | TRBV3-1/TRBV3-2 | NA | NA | TGTGCCAGCAGCCGAGGTGCCGGGGGGATAAATTCACCCCTCCACTTT | CASSRGAGGINSPLHF
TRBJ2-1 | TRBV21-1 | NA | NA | TGTGCCAGCAGCAGAGACAGGAATGAGCAGTTCTTC | CASSRDRNEQFF